This entry concerns a single T cell receptor beta chain. This clone's antigen is unknown. Within one base of it there is no much larger clone, and no base qualities were kept. The source of the sample is a study of cytomegalovirus exposure and HLA in healthy donors (dated by TCRdb to 2016 to 2017). Concerning the study at large: According to a later analysis, one platform produced both the 120 validation repertoires and the 670 or so repertoires of the first cohort. The aim of the study was to test whether cataloging public T cell receptors could identify signatures of past pathogen exposure. Along with the approximately 650-subject first cohort, a separate validation cohort of over a hundred different subjects was used. To predict cytomegalovirus infection status, the study brought together high-throughput TCR immunosequencing, statistical association of individual TCRs with disease status, and machine learning. Paper-wide results and their limitations: In vitro tests confirmed that a few of the cytomegalovirus-associated TCR beta chains recognize cytomegalovirus antigens. The authors suggested that the approach could potentially be extended to other disease states and immunological phenotypes. The classifier was reported to diagnose cytomegalovirus status with high specificity and sensitivity in both the original cohort and the validation cohort. The study gave a list of roughly 150 TCR beta chains associated with cytomegalovirus. Subsequent analysis determined that TCRs grouped into clusters in the first cohort also showed a tendency toward co-occurrence across the roughly 120 validation repertoires, and approximately 93% of cluster scores exceeded 0. The validation cohort had no HLA typing available for a later analysis, so co-occurrence within that cohort was assessed over all 110 or so repertoires. While some public TCRs were present in many individuals, most TCR sequences turned up only very rarely across donors.

The donors belonged to the validation cohort of roughly 120 subjects, which was separate from the approximately 610-subject first cohort. Library preparation used the immunoSEQ multiplex PCR assay. The published analysis was carried out like this. A statistical classification framework was built to diagnose cytomegalovirus status from the catalog of TCR beta chain sequences. TCRdb stores this immuneACCESS table with in-frame sequences only. Part of the clones is absent; in the studies checked, under half of the shortfall reflects unresolved V genes, and no reason is known for the rest. The V and J calls and the clone size are those of that table, but D and trimming were determined from the DNA. In this sample the table shows about 180,000 clones, 75% to 90% of which occur a single time. The ten largest clones add up to 16% of the sample. Sequencing was carried out using PBMCs. The sequence was collected from a man between 18 and 35 years old in good health and CMV-seropositive.

CDR3 region: CASSPGAGTAYEQYF. The sequence in DNA is TGTGCCAGCAGCCCTGGTGCCGGGACAGCCTACGAGCAGTACTTC. The V gene is TRBV7-3 and the J gene is TRBJ2-7, and 7 junctional nucleotides match TRBD1. The CDR1 and CDR2 encoded by the germline V gene are SGHTA and FQGTGA. Ends trimmed: V by 5 bases, J by 2 bases; bases unmatched to a gene: 9. The CDR3 numbers 15 residues from cysteine through phenylalanine. CDR3 DNA is the only sequence kept; it has 45 bases, read in frame from the first base.